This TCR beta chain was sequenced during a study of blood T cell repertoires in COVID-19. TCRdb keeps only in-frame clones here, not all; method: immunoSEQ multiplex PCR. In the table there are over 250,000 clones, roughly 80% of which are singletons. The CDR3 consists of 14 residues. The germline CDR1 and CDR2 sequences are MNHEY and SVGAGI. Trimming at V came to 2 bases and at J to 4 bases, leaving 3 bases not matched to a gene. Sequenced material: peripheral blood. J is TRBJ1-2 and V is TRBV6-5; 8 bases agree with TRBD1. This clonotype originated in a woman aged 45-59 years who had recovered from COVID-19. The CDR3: CASSYGQGAYGYTF. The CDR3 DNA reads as TGTGCCAGCAGTTACGGCCAGGGGGCCTATGGCTACACCTTC.